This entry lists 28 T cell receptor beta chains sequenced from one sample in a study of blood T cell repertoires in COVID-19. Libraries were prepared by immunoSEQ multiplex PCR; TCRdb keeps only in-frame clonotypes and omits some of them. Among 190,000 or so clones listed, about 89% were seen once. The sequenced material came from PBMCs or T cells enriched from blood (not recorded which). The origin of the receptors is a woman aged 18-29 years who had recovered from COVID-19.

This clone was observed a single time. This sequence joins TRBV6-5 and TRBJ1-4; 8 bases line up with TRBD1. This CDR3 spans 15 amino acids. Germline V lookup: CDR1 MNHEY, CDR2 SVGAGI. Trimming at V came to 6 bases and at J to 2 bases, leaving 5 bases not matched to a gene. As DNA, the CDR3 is TGTGCCAGCAGCCCGACAGGGGTTACTAATGAAAAACTGTTTTTT. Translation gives CASSPTGVTNEKLFF.

CDR3 in amino acids: CASSPEENTEAFF. The CDR3 coding sequence is TGTGCCAGCAGCCCGGAGGAGAACACTGAAGCTTTCTTT. This rearrangement joins TRBV3-1 (or the pseudogene TRBV3-2) to TRBJ1-1; D is uncertain. The CDR3 loop spans 13 amino acids. V was trimmed by 4 bases and J by 1 base, leaving 7 bases between them. The germline V gene encodes CDR1 LGHDT and CDR2 YNNKEL (reference sequence).

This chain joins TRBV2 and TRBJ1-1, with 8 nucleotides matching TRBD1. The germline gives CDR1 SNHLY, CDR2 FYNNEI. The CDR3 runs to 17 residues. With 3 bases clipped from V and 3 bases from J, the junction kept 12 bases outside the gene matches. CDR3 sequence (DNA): TGTGCCAGCAGTGATCCCGAACAGACAGGGGAGGACACTGAAGCTTTCTTT. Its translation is CASSDPEQTGEDTEAFF.

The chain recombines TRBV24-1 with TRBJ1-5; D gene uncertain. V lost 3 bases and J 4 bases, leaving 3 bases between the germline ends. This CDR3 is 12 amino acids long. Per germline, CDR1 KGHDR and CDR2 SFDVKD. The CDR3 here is CATSDRNQPQHF. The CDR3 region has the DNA TGTGCCACCAGTGATCGTAATCAGCCCCAGCATTTT.

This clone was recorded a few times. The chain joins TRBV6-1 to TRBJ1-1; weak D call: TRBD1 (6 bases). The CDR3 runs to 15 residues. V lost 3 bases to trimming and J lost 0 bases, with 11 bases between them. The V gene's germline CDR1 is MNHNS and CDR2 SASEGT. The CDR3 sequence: CASSEQGLLNTEAFF. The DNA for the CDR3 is TGTGCCAGCAGTGAGCAGGGGCTATTGAACACTGAAGCTTTCTTT.

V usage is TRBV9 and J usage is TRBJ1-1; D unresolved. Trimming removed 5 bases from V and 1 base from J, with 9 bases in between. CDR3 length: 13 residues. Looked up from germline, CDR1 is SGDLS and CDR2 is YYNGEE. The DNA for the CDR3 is TGTGCCAGCAGTCCTACAGCGAACACTGAAGCTTTCTTT. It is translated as CASSPTANTEAFF.

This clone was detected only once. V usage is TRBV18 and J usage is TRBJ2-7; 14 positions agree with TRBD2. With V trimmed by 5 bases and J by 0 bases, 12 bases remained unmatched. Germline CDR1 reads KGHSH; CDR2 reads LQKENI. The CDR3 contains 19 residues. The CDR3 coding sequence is TGTGCCAGCTCATCGACTAGCGGGGGGGCGAGGACCGCCTCCTACGAGCAGTACTTC. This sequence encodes CASSSTSGGARTASYEQYF. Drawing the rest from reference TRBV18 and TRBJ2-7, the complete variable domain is NAGVMQNPRHLVRRRGQEARLRCSPMKGHSHVYWYRQLPEEGLKFMVYLQKENIIDESGMPKERFSAEFPKEGPSILRIQQVVRGDSAAYFCASSSTSGGARTASYEQYFGPGTRLTVT.

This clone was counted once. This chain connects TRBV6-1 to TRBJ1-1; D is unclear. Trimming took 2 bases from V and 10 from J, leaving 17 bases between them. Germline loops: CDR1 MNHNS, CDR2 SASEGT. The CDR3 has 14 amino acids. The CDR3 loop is CASSESNLNLAAFF. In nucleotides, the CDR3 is TGTGCCAGCAGTGAATCAAATCTCAACCTGGCAGCTTTCTTT.

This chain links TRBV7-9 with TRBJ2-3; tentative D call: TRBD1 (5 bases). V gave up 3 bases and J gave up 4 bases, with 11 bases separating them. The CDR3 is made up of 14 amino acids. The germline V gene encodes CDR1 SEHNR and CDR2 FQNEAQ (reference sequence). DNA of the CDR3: TGTGCCAGCAGCTTGCAGGGTGGCCCAGATACGCAGTATTTT. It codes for CASSLQGGPDTQYF.

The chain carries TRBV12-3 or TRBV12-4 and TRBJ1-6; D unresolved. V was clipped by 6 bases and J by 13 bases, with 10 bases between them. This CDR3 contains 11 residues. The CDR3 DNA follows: TGTGCCAGCAGGTCCGAGGGTCCCCTCCACTTT. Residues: CASRSEGPLHF.

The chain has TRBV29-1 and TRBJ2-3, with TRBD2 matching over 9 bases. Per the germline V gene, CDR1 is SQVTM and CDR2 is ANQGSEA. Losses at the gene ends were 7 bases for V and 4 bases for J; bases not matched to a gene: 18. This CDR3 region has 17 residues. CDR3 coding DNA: TGCAGCGCCCTGCTAGCGGGGCAAAACGGTGGCGCAGATACGCAGTATTTT. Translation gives CSALLAGQNGGADTQYF.

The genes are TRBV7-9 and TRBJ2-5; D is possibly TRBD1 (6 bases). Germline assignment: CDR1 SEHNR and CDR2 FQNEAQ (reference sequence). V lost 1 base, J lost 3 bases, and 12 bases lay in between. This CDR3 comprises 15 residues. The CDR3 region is CASSLGDNPKETQYF. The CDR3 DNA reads TGTGCCAGCAGCTTAGGGGACAACCCCAAAGAGACCCAGTACTTC. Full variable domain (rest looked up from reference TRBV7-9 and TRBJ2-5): DTGVSQNPRHKITKRGQNVTFRCDPISEHNRLYWYRQTLGQGPEFLTYFQNEAQLEKSRLLSDRFSAERPKGSFSTLEIQRTEQGDSAMYLCASSLGDNPKETQYFGPGTRLLVL.

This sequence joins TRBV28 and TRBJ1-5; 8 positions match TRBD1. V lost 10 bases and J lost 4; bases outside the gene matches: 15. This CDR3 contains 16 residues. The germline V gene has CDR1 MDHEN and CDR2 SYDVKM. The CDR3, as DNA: TGTGCCACCGTCGGCTCACAGGGGGGAGGAAATCAGCCCCAGCATTTT. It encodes CATVGSQGGGNQPQHF.

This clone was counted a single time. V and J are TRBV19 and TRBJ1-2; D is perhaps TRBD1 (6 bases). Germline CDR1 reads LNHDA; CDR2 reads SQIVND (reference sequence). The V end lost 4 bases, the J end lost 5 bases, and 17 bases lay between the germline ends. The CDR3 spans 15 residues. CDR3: CASSTQQGTGYGYTF. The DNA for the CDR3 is TGTGCCAGTAGTACGCAACAGGGCACAGGGTATGGCTACACCTTC. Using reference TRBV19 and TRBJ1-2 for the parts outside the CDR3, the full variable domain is DGGITQSPKYLFRKEGQNVTLSCEQNLNHDAMYWYRQDPGQGLRLIYYSQIVNDFQKGDIAEGYSVSREKKESFPLTVTSAQKNPTAFYLCASSTQQGTGYGYTFGSGTRLTVV.

Here the CDR3 reads CASSQVFGERDTQYF. The CDR3 DNA is TGTGCCAGCAGCCAAGTTTTCGGGGAGCGAGATACGCAGTATTTT. The rearrangement uses TRBV4-2 and TRBJ2-3; perhaps TRBD2 as D (5 bases). This CDR3 region has 15 residues. The V gene lost 1 base and the J gene lost 5 bases, with 13 bases spanning the gap. Per the germline V gene, CDR1 is LGHNA and CDR2 is YNFKEQ.

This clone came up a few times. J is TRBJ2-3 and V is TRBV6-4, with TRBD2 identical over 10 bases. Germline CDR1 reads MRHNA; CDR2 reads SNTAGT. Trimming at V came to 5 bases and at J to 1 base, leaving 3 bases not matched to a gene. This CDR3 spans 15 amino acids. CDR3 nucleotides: TGTGCCAGCAGTCGCCTAGCGGGGGGCACAGATACGCAGTATTTT. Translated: CASSRLAGGTDTQYF.

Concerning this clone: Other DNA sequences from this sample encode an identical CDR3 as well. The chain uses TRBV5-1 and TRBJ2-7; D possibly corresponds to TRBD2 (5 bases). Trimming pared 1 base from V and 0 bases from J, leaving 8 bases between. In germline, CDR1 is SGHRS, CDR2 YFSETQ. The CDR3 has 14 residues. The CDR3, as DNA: TGCGCCAGCAGCTTGTTAGGGAGCTCCTACGAGCAGTACTTC. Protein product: CASSLLGSSYEQYF.

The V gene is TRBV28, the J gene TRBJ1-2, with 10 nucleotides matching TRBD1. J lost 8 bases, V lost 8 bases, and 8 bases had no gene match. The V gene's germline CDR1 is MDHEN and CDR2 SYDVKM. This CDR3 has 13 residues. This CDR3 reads CASLRDRGKGYTF. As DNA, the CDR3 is TGTGCCAGCCTCCGGGACAGGGGCAAAGGCTACACCTTC.

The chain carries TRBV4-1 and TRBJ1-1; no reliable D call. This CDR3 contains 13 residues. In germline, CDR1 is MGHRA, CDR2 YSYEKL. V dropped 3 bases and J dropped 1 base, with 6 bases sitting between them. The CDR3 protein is CASSHAGNTEAFF. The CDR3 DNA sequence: TGCGCCAGCAGCCATGCCGGGAACACTGAAGCTTTCTTT.

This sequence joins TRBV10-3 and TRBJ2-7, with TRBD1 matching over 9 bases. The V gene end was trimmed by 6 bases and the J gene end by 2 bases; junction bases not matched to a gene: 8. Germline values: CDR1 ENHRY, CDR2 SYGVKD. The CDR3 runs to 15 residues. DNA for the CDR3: TGTGCCATCAGCGATTCGGGACAGGGTGCCTACGAGCAGTACTTC. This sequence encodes CAISDSGQGAYEQYF.

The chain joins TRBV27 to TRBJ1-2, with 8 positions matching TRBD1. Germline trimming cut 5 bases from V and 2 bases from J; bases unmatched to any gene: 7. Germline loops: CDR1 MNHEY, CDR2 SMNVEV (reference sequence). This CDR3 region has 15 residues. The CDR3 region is CASSPLDRANYGYTF. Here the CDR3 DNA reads TGTGCCAGCAGTCCCCTGGACAGGGCAAACTATGGCTACACCTTC.

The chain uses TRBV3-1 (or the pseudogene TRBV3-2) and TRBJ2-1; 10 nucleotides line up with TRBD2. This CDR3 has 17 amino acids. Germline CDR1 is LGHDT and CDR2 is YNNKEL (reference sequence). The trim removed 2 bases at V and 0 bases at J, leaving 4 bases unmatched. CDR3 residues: CASSQTSGAYSYNEQFF. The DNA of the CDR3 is TGTGCCAGCAGCCAAACTAGCGGGGCATACTCCTACAATGAGCAGTTCTTC.

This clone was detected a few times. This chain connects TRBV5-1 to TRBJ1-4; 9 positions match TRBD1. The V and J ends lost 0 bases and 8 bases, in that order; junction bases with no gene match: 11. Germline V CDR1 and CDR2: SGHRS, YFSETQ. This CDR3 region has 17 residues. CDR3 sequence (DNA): TGCGCCAGCAGCTTGGGGGTCGAGACAGGGGGTTTGGAAAAACTGTTTTTT. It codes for CASSLGVETGGLEKLFF.

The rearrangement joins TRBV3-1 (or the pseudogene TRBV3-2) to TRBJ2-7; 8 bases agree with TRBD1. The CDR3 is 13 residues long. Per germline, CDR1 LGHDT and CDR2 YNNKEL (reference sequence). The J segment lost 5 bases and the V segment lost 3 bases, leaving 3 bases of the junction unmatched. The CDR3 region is CASSHTGGNEQYF. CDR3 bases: TGTGCCAGCAGCCATACAGGGGGGAACGAGCAGTACTTC.

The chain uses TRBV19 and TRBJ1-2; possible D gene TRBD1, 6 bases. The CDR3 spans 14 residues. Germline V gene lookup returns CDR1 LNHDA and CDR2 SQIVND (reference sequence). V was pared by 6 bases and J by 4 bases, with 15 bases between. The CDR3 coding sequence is TGTGCCAGTAGGAACCGGGACACCATCTATGGCTACACCTTC. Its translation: CASRNRDTIYGYTF.

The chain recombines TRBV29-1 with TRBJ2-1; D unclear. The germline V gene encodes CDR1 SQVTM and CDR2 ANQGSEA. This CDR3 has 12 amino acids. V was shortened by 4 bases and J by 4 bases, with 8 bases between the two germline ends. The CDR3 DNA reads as TGCAGCGTTGCTTCTGAGTACAATGAGCAGTTCTTC. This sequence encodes CSVASEYNEQFF.

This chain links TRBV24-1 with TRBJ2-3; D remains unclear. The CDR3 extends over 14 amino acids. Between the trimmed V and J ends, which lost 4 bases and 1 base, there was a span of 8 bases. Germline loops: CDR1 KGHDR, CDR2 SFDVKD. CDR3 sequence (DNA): TGTGCCACCAGTGACGGTACCCGCACAGATACGCAGTATTTT. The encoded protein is CATSDGTRTDTQYF.

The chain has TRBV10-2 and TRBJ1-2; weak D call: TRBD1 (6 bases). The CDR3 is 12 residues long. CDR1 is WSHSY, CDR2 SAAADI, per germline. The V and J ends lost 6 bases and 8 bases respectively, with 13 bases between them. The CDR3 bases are TGCGCCAGCAGACCCCCAGGGGAAGGCTACACCTTC. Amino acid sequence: CASRPPGEGYTF.